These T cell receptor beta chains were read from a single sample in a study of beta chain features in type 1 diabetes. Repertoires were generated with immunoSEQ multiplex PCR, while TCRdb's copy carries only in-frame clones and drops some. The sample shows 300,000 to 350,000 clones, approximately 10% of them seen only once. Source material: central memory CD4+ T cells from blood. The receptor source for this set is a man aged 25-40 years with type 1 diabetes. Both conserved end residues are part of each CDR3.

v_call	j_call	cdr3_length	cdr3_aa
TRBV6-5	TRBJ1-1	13	CASNEGDGTEAFF
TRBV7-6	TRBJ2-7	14	CASSLGQAGYEQYF
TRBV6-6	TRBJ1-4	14	CASSFGQGDEKLFF
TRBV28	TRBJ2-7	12	CAISRDTNEQYF
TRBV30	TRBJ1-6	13	CAWSVSALSPLHF
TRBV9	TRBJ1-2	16	CASSVDPTTGSYGYTF
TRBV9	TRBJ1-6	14	CASSARDRVSPLHF
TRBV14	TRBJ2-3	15	CASSQLWSSTDTQYF
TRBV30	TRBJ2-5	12	CAWTPSQETQYF
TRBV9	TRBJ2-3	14	CASSVAFGAGTQYF
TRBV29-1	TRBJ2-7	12	CSGGLQPYEQYF
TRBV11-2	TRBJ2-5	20	CASSLDPRNSQGLSGKTQYF
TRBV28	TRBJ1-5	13	CAIKGLKNQPQHF
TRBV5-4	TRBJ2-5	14	CASSSGTGRETQYF
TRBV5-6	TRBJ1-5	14	CASSSPRIGQAQHF
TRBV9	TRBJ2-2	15	CASSVVGVNTGELFF
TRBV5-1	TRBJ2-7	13	CASSGGFSYEQYF
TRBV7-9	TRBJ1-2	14	CASSHEGANYGYTF
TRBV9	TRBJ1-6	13	CASSVVNNSPLHF
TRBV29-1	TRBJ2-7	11	CSVVNGGEQYF
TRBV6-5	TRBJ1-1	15	CASSSAGVGNTEAFF
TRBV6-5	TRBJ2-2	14	CASSRDYATGELFF
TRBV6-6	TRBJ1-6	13	CASSYSRDGPFNF
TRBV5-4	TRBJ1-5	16	CASSFTGGSSNQPQHF
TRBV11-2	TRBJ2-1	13	CASSSDQWTEQFF
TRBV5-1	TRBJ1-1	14	CASSQGTVNTEAFF
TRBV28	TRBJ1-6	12	CASSLPSSPLHF
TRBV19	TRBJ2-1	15	CASSQTGGAYNEQFF